The 2 T cell receptor beta chains in this list originate from one sample, sequenced in a study of shared clonotypes between healthy human individuals. Profiling relied on immunoSEQ multiplex PCR, and the TCRdb table lists in-frame clones only, not all of them. The profile shows about 2 million clones, about 95% of them singletons. Terminally differentiated effector memory CD45RA+ cells were excluded by CCR7 positive selection of CD45RO-negative cells. The sequenced sample consisted of naive CD8+ T cells sorted from blood. Receptor source: a man aged 18 to 35 in good health.

The chain is built from TRBV5-1 and TRBJ2-1, with unresolved D. Trimming cost V 0 bases and J 4 bases, with 11 bases left between them. The CDR3 sequence is 15 residues long. Looked up from germline, CDR1 is SGHRS and CDR2 is YFSETQ. CDR3 coding DNA: TGCGCCAGCAGCTTGGCCCCCGGCGGTTACAATGAGCAGTTCTTC. Its protein is CASSLAPGGYNEQFF.

The chain couples TRBV4-3 to TRBJ1-2, with D possibly TRBD1 on 6 matching bases. V dropped 0 bases and J dropped 3 bases, with 11 bases sitting between them. Germline V gene sequence: CDR1 LGHNA, CDR2 YSLEER. This CDR3 has 15 residues. The CDR3 DNA follows: TGCGCCAGCAGCCAAGATCGGGCAGGGGACTATGGCTACACCTTC. It specifies CASSQDRAGDYGYTF.